This T cell receptor (beta chain) came from a study of T cell responses to AZD1222 COVID-19 vaccine. Study-level results: Breadth and depth of Spike-specific TCRs rose after two AZD1222 doses. Among AZD1222 vaccinees, only 5 to 7 were seropositive at baseline.

Clones were read by immunoSEQ multiplex PCR, and TCRdb kept only the in-frame ones, dropping some. The profile shows about 150,000 clones, roughly 92% of them singletons. Pooled samples include second doses given at about 4 or 12 weeks. The CDR3 totals 15 residues. Trimming cost V 3 bases and J 5 bases, with 15 bases left between them. With regard to this clone: What it binds is unknown.

Sequencing was performed on peripheral blood, taken 28 days after the second AZD1222 dose. The rearrangement links TRBV5-3 to TRBJ1-3; maybe TRBD1 (6 bases). TRBV5-3 is an open reading frame, and its role is uncertain. The sequence derives from an adult who received the AZD1222 COVID-19 vaccine. DNA for the CDR3: TGTGCCAGAAGCTCTCCGGGACAAGGACGAAACACCATATATTTT. Translation: CARSSPGQGRNTIYF.